This T cell receptor beta chain was identified during a study of CD8 T cells in Susac syndrome. cDNA came from around 0.5 to 1 ug RNA primed by random hexamers. TCRdb independently ran MiXCR on the immunoSEQ multiplex PCR reads; one entry per CDR3 protein. The repertoire holds roughly 200,000 distinct CDR3 sequences, with about 95% as singletons. The sequence derives from a human donor in good health. Specimen: CD4+ T cells from PBMCs.

DNA of the CDR3: TGCAGCGCCGGCCTCGGGCTTGGGTACGAGCAGTACTTC. This gives the protein CSAGLGLGYEQYF. V is TRBV29-1 and J is TRBJ2-7, with D unclear. Trimming stripped 7 bases from V and 4 bases from J, with 17 bases between. Germline lookup yields CDR1 SQVTM and CDR2 ANQGSEA. This CDR3 is 13 amino acids long.